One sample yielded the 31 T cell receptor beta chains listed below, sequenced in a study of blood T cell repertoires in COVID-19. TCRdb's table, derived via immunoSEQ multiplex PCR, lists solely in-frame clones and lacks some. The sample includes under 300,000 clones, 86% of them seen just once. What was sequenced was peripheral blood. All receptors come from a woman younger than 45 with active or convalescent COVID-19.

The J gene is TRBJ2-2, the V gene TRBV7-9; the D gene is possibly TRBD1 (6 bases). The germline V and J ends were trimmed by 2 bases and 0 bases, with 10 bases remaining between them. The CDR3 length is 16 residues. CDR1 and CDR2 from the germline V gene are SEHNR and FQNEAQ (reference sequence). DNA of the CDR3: TGTGCCAGCAGCTTATTTACAGGGACGAACACCGGGGAGCTGTTTTTT. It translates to CASSLFTGTNTGELFF.

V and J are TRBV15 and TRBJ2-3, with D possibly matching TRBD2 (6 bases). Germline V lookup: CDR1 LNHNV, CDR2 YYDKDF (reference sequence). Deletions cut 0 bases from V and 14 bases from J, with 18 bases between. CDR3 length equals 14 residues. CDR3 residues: CATSREGRRGGRYF. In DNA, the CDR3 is TGTGCCACCAGCAGAGAGGGTCGGCGGGGAGGACGGTATTTT.

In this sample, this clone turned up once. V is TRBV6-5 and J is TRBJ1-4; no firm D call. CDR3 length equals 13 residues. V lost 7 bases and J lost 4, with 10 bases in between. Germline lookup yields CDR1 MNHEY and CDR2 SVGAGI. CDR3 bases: TGTGCCAGCACCCGAACGGGTAATGAAAAACTGTTTTTT. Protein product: CASTRTGNEKLFF.

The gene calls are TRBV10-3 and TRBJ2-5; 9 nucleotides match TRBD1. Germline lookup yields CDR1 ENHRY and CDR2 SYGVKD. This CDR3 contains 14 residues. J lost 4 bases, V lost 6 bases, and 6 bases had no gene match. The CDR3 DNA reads TGTGCCATCAGGGGGACAGGGAACGGAGAGACCCAGTACTTC. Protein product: CAIRGTGNGETQYF.

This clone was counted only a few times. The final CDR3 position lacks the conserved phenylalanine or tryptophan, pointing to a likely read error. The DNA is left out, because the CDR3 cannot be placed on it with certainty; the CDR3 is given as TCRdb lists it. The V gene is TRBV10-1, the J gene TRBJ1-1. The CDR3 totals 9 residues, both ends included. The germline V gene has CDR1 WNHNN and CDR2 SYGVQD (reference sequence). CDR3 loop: CARTGGGAS.

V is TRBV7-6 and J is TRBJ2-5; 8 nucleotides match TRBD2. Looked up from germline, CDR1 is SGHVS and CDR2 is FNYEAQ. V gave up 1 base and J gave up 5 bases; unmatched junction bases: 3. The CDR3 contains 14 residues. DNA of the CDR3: TGTGCCAGCAGCTTAGTGGGCGGGAGGGAGACCCAGTACTTC. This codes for CASSLVGGRETQYF.

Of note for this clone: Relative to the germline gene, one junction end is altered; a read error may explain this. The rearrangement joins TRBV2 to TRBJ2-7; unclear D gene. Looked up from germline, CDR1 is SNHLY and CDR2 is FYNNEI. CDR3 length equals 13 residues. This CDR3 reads CASSDLESSEQYF. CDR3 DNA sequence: TGTGCCAGCAGTGATCTGGAGTCCTCCGAGCAGTACTTC.

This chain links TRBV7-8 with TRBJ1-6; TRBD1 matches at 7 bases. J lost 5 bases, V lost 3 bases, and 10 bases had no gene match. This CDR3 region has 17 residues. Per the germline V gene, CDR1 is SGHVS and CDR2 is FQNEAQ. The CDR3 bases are TGTGCCAGCAGCTTTTGGTTAGGACAGGATAATAATTCACCCCTCCACTTT. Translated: CASSFWLGQDNNSPLHF.

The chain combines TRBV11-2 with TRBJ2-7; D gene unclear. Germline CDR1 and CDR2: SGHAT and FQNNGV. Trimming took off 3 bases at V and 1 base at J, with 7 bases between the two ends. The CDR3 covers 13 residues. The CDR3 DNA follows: TGTGCCAGCAGCTTCTCACAATCCTACGAGCAGTACTTC. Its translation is CASSFSQSYEQYF.

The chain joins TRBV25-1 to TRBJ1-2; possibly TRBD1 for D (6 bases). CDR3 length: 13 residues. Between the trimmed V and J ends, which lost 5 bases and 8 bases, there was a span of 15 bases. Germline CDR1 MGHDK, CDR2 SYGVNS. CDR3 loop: CASSTTGYGGYTF. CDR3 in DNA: TGTGCCAGCAGTACCACAGGGTACGGCGGCTACACCTTC.

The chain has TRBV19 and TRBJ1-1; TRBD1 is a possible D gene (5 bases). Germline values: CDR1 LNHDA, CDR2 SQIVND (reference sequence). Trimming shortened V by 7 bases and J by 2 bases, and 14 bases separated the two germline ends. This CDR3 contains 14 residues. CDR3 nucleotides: TGTGCCAGTACCTTGGGACTCCTTAACACTGAAGCTTTCTTT. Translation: CASTLGLLNTEAFF.

The chain's CDR3 is CASSEGRGRRYQETQYF. The CDR3 DNA reads as TGTGCCAGCAGTGAAGGAAGGGGGCGAAGGTACCAAGAGACCCAGTACTTC. The gene calls are TRBV6-1 and TRBJ2-5, with 7 positions matching TRBD1. J gave up 0 bases and V 1 base, and 8 bases lay outside the gene matches. Germline V gene data show CDR1 as MNHNS and CDR2 as SASEGT. The CDR3 is 17 residues long.

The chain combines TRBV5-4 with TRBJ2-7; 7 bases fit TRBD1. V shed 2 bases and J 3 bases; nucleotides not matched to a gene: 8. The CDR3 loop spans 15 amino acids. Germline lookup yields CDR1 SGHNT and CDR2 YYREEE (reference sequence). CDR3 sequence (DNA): TGTGCCAGCAGCTTAAGCCAGGGGGTAGGCTACGAGCAGTACTTC. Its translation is CASSLSQGVGYEQYF.

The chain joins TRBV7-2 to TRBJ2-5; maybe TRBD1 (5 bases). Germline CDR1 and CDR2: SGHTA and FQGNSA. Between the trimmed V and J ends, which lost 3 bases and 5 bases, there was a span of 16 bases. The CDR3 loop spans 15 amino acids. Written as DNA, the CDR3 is TGTGCCAGCAGCTTTGGGTGGGGTAAGGGGGAGACCCAGTACTTC. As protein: CASSFGWGKGETQYF.

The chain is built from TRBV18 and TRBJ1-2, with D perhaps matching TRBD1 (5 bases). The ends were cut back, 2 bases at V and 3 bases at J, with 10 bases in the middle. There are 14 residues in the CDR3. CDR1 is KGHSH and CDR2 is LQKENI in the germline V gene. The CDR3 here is CASSPGAEDYGYTF. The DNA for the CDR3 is TGTGCCAGCTCACCAGGGGCAGAGGACTATGGCTACACCTTC.

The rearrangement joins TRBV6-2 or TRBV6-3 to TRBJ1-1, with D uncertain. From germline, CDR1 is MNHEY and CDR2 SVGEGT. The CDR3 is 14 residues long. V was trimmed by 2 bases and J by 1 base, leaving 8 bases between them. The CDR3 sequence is CASSYTEGNTEAFF. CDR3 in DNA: TGTGCCAGCAGTTACACCGAGGGGAACACTGAAGCTTTCTTT.

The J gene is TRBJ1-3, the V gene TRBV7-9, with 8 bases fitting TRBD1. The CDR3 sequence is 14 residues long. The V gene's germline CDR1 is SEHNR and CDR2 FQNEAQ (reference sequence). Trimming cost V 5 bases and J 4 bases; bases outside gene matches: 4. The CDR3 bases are TGTGCCAGCAGCGACAGGGGCTCCGGAAACACCATATATTTT. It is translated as CASSDRGSGNTIYF.

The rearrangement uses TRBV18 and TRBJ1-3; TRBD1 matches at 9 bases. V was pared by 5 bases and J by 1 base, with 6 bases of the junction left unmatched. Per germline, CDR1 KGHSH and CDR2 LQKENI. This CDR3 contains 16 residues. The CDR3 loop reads CASSIRDRVSGNTIYF. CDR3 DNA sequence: TGTGCCAGCTCAATCCGGGACAGGGTGTCTGGAAACACCATATATTTT.

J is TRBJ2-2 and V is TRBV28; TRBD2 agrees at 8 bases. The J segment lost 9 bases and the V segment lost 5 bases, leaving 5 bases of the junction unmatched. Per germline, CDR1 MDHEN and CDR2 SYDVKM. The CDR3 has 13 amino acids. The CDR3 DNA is TGTGCCAGCAGTGTAGCGGGGCCCCGGGAGCTGTTTTTT. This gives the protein CASSVAGPRELFF.

CDR3 protein: CASNTEGSRSLYYGYTF. The DNA for the CDR3 is TGTGCCAGCAACACTGAGGGCAGTCGCTCACTTTACTATGGCTACACCTTC. The rearrangement uses TRBV7-9 and TRBJ1-2; D not certain. Trimming cost V 7 bases and J 3 bases, with 24 bases left between them. CDR3 size: 17 residues. Per germline, CDR1 SEHNR and CDR2 FQNEAQ (reference sequence).

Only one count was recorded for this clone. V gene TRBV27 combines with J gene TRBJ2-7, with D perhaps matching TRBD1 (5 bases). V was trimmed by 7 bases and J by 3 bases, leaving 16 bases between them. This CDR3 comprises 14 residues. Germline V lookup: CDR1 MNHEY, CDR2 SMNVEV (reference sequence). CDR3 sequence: CASTNLAGHYEQYF. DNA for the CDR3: TGTGCCAGCACAAATTTAGCAGGACACTACGAGCAGTACTTC.

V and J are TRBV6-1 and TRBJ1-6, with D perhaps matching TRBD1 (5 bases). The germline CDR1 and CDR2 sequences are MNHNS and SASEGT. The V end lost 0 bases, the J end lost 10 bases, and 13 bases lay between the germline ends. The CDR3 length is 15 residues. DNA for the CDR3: TGTGCCAGCAGTGAAGCGCAGGGCAGCCGATCACCCCTCCACTTT. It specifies CASSEAQGSRSPLHF.

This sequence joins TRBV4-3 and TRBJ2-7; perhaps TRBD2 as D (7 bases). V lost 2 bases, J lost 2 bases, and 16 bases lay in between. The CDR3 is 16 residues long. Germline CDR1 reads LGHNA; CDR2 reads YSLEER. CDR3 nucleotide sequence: TGCGCCAGCAGCCAACAAGCGGGACAAGGGGCCTACGAGCAGTACTTC. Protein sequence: CASSQQAGQGAYEQYF.

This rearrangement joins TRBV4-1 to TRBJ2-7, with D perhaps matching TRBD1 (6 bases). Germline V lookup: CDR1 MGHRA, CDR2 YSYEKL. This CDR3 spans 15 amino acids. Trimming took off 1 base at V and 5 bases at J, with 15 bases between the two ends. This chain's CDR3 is CASSQVGQPWDEQYF. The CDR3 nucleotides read TGCGCCAGCAGCCAAGTAGGACAGCCGTGGGACGAGCAGTACTTC.

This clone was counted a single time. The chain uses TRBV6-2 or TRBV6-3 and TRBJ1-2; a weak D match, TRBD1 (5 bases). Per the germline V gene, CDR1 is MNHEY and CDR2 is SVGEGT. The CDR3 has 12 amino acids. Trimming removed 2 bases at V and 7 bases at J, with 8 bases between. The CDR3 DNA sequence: TGTGCCAGCAGTTACAGGGGCGGTGGCTACACCTTC. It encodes CASSYRGGGYTF.

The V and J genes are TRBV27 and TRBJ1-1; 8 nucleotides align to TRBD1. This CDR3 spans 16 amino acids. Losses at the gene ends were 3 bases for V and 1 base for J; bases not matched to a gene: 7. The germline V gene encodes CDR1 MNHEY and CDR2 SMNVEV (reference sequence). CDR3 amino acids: CASSFIAGTGNTEAFF. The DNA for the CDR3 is TGTGCCAGCAGTTTTATCGCCGGGACAGGGAACACTGAAGCTTTCTTT.

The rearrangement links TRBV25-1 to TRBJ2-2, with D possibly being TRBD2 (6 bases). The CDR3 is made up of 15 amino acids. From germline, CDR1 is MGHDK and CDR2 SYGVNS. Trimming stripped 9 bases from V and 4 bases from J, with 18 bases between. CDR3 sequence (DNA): TGTGCCAGGGGACGGGAGACCAGATTCACCGGGGAGCTGTTTTTT. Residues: CARGRETRFTGELFF.

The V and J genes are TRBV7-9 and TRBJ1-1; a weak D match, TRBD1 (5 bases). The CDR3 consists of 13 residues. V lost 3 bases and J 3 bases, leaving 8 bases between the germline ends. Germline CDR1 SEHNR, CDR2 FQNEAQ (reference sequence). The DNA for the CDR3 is TGTGCCAGCAGCTTGCAGGGCGACACTGAAGCTTTCTTT. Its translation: CASSLQGDTEAFF. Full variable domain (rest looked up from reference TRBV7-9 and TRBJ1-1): DTGVSQNPRHKITKRGQNVTFRCDPISEHNRLYWYRQTLGQGPEFLTYFQNEAQLEKSRLLSDRFSAERPKGSFSTLEIQRTEQGDSAMYLCASSLQGDTEAFFGQGTRLTVV.

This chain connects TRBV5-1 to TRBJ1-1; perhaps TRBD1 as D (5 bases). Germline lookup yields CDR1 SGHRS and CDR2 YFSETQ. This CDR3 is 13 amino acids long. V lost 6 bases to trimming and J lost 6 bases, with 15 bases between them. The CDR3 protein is CASKEVGGAEAFF. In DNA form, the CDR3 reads TGCGCCAGCAAGGAGGTTGGGGGGGCTGAAGCTTTCTTT. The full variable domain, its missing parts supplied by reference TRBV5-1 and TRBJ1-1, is KAGVTQTPRYLIKTRGQQVTLSCSPISGHRSVSWYQQTPGQGLQFLFEYFSETQRNKGNFPGRFSGRQFSNSRSEMNVSTLELGDSALYLCASKEVGGAEAFFGQGTRLTVV.

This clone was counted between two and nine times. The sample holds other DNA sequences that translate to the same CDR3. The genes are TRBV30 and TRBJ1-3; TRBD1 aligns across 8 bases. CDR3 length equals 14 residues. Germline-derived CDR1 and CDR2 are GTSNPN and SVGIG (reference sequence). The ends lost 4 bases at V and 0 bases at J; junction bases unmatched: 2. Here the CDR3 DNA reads TGTGCCTGGACCAGGGGGCACTCTGGAAACACCATATATTTT. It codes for CAWTRGHSGNTIYF.

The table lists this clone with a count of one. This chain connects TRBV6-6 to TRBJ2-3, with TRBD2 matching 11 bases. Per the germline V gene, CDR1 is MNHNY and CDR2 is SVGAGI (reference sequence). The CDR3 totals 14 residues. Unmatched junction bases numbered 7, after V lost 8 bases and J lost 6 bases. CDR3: CASRSGGAGDTQYF. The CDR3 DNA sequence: TGTGCCAGCCGTAGCGGGGGGGCAGGGGATACGCAGTATTTT.